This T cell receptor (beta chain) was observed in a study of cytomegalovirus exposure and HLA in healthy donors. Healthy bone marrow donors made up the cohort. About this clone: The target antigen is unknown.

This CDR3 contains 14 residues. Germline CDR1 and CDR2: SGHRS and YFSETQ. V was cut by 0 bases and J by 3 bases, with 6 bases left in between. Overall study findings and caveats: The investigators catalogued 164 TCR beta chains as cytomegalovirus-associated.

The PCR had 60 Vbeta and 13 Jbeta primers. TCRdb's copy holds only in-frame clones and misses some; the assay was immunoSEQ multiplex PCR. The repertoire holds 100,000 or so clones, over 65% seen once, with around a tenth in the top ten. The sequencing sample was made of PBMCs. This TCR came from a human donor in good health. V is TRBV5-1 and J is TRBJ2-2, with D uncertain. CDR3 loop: CASSLGGHTGELFF. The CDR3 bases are TGCGCCAGCAGCTTGGGCGGTCACACCGGGGAGCTGTTTTTT.